This T cell receptor beta chain was identified during a study of metastatic and nonmetastatic thyroid tumors. Points from the study as a whole: Malignant thyroid tumors reportedly had TCR beta diversity that was significantly higher than in benign nodules, in blood and tumor.

This clone was seen ten or more times. Its antigen remains unidentified. Thyroid surgery was preceded by no treatment in any patient. CDR1 is DFQATT and CDR2 is SNEGSKA in the germline V gene (reference sequence). CDR3 size: 11 residues. Trimming removed 3 bases from V and 4 bases from J, with 4 bases in between. Per the study methods: Clinicopathological groups of papillary thyroid cancer showed CDR3 differences that were used to build a distant-metastasis classifier. TCRdb reprocessed the PCR reads via MiXCR. These V and J calls are TCRdb output, not the study's own analysis. This table has 35,000 to 40,000 clones, roughly a quarter appearing once.

Specimen: blood. The chain is built from TRBV20-1 and TRBJ2-1; D is unresolved. The clonotype comes from a female donor with papillary thyroid cancer or a benign thyroid nodule (not recorded which). Some clones in this sample may be carry-over from other donors' samples. The CDR3 here is CSASRYNEQFF. The CDR3 DNA reads as TGCAGTGCTAGCCGGTACAATGAGCAGTTCTTC.